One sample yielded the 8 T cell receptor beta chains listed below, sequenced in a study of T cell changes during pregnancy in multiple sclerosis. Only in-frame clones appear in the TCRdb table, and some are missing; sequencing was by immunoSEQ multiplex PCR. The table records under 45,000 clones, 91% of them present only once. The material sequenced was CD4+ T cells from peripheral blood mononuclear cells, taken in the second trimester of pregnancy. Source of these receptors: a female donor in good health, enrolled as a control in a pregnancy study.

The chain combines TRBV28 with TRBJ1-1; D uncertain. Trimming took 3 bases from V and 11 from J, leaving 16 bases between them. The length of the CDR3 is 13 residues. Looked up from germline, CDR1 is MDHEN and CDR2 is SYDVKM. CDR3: CASSFSGPRVAFF. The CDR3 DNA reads TGTGCCAGCAGTTTTAGCGGCCCCCGGGTGGCTTTCTTT.

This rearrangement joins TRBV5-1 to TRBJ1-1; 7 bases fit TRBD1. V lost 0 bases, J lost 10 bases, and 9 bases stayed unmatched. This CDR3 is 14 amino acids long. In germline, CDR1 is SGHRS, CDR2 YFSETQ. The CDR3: CASSLAQGGLRAFF. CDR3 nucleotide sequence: TGCGCCAGCAGCTTGGCCCAGGGGGGCCTTAGAGCTTTCTTT. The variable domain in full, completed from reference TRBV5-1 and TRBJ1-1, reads KAGVTQTPRYLIKTRGQQVTLSCSPISGHRSVSWYQQTPGQGLQFLFEYFSETQRNKGNFPGRFSGRQFSNSRSEMNVSTLELGDSALYLCASSLAQGGLRAFFGQGTRLTVV.

CDR3 sequence reads: CSVRGGIVSDTQYF. The DNA for the CDR3 is TGCAGCGTGAGGGGGGGGATAGTATCAGATACGCAGTATTTT. The rearrangement joins TRBV29-1 to TRBJ2-3, with D tentatively TRBD2 (7 bases). With 6 bases removed from V and 4 bases from J, the gap between germline ends came to 17 bases. Germline-derived CDR1 and CDR2 are SQVTM and ANQGSEA. The CDR3 has 14 amino acids.

The CDR3 here is CASSSTSLGLYEQYF. The CDR3 nucleotides read TGTGCCAGCAGCTCGACTAGCCTCGGTCTGTACGAGCAGTACTTC. The rearrangement joins TRBV5-5 to TRBJ2-7, with 7 bases lining up with TRBD2. After removal of 3 bases from V and 4 bases from J, the junction contained 10 bases not matched to a gene. The CDR3 has 15 residues. CDR1 and CDR2 from the germline V gene are SGHKS and YYEKEE (reference sequence).

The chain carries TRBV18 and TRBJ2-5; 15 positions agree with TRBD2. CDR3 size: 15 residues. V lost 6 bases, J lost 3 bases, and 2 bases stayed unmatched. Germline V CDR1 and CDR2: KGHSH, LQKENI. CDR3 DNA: TGTGCCAGCTCCCGGACTAGCGGGAGGGAAGAGACCCAGTACTTC. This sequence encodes CASSRTSGREETQYF.

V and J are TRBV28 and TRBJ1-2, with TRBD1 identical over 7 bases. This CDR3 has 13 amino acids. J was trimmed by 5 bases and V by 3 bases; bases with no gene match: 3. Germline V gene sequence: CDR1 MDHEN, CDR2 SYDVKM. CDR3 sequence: CASSFRDRYGYTF. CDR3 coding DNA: TGTGCCAGCAGTTTCCGGGACAGATATGGCTACACCTTC.

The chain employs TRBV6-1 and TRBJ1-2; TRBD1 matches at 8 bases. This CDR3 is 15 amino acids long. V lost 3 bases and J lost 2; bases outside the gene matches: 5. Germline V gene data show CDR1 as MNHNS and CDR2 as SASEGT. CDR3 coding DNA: TGTGCCAGCAGTGACGTACAGGGGGGCAACTATGGCTACACCTTC. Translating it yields CASSDVQGGNYGYTF.

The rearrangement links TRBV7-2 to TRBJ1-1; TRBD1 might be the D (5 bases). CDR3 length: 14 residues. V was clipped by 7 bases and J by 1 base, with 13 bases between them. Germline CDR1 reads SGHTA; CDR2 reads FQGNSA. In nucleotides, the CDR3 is TGTGCCAGCAACAGGAGGGCGGGGAACACTGAAGCTTTCTTT. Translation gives CASNRRAGNTEAFF.